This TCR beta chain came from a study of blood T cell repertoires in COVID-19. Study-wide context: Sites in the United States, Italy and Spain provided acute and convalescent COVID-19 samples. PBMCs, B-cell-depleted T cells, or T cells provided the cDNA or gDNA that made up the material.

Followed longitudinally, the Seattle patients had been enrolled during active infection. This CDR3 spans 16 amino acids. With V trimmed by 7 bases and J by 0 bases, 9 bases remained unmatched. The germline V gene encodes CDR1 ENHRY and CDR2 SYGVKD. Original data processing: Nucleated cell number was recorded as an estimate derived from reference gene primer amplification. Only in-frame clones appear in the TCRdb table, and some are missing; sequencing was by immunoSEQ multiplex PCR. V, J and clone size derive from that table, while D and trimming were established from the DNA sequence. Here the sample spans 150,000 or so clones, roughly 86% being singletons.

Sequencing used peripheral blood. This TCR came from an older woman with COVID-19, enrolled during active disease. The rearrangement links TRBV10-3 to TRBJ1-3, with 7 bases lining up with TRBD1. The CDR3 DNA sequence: TGTGCCATCACCCCCGTTGACAGGGTCTCTGGAAACACCATATATTTT. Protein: CAITPVDRVSGNTIYF.